The rows below give T cell receptor beta chains drawn from one sample of a study of T cells in localized non-small cell lung cancer. TCRdb's table, derived via immunoSEQ multiplex PCR, lists solely in-frame clones and lacks some. Of over 70,000 clones in the sample, approximately 91% were seen once. This specimen consisted of PBMCs, obtained before any cancer treatment. The origin of the receptors is a woman aged 35 to 70 with stage II squamous cell lung carcinoma. Each CDR3 is given without its conserved first and last residue. The D gene is left open where the match is weak.

TRBD1	TRBV27	TRBJ1-1	ASSWRDRATEAF
NA	TRBV7-8	TRBJ1-4	ASSLLHVTNEKLF
NA	TRBV6-5	TRBJ1-1	ASSRDTEAF
NA	TRBV5-4	TRBJ2-5	ASSLAVASQETQY
NA	TRBV7-9	TRBJ1-2	ASRPPGHRRDGYT
NA	TRBV9	TRBJ2-7	ASSTGSYEQY
TRBD2	TRBV7-8	TRBJ2-3	ASSPPRRGRVETQY
NA	TRBV5-6	TRBJ2-1	ASTSPGTVSYNEQF
TRBD1	TRBV7-9	TRBJ2-2	ASSLEQGARGELF
NA	TRBV2	TRBJ2-5	ASSAAQETQY
TRBD1	TRBV18	TRBJ1-1	ASSQGQGATEAF
NA	TRBV7-9	TRBJ1-1	ASSDRWNTEAF
NA	TRBV6-6	TRBJ1-2	ASRENPYGYT
NA	TRBV6-5	TRBJ1-2	ASRENPYGYT
NA	TRBV19	TRBJ1-1	ASSRTEAF
NA	TRBV14	TRBJ2-1	ASSQVGFRSYNEQF
NA	TRBV5-4	TRBJ2-3	ASSSRDSHTDTQY
TRBD2	TRBV5-1	TRBJ2-1	ASSLDTSGVYNEQF
NA	TRBV29-1	TRBJ1-1	SVVQGNTEAF
NA	TRBV4-1	TRBJ1-5	ASSRPNQDQPQH
NA	TRBV2	TRBJ2-7	ASHRGKGPTYEQY
TRBD1	TRBV28	TRBJ1-2	ASSPYRDRGSGYT
TRBD1	TRBV4-1	TRBJ2-7	ASSQPGQGAYEQY
NA	TRBV6-6	TRBJ1-1	ASSSDSKNTEAF
NA	TRBV2	TRBJ2-2	ASSPRTSSPGELF
TRBD1	TRBV5-6	TRBJ1-3	ASSPADRGG
NA	TRBV6-1	TRBJ2-3	ASSDSTGTDTQY
NA	TRBV10-3	TRBJ1-2	AISVDPRSYGYT
TRBD1	TRBV27	TRBJ1-5	ASKPRGTGWQPQH
TRBD1	TRBV4-1	TRBJ2-7	ASSQGDRVVYEQY
TRBD2	TRBV10-3	TRBJ2-2	AISEGLAFTGELF
NA	TRBV27	TRBJ1-5	ASSDRPVRQPQH
TRBD1	TRBV5-6	TRBJ1-2	ASSMDRRFNYGYT
NA	TRBV5-6	TRBJ2-5	ASSLVNSQETQY
NA	TRBV28	TRBJ2-7	ASSSDGKYEQY
NA	TRBV28	TRBJ1-1	ASSPMGLGTEAF
NA	TRBV10-3	TRBJ1-1	ATGSGGMNTEAF
NA	TRBV4-2	TRBJ1-5	ASSQEQGSNQPQH
TRBD2	TRBV6-1	TRBJ2-5	ASTGGGYVKTQY
TRBD1	TRBV7-9	TRBJ2-3	ASSLVGAGQGKTDTQY